This note documents a single T cell receptor beta chain sequence. Its cognate antigen is unknown. The data originate from a study of T cells after yellow fever vaccination. General study findings and limits: Post-booster repertoires contained most primary-vaccination clones again (roughly 95% CD4, about 88% CD8).

TCRdb ran MiXCR on the 5' RACE reads and lists one entry per CDR3 protein. Seen here are around 590,000 distinct CDR3 sequences, around 12% observed once, and the top ten hold around 14%. The source is a man aged 25-45 years who received the YFV17D yellow fever vaccine. Sequencing used PBMCs, obtained on the day of the yellow fever booster vaccination.

The CDR3 spells CASTRTRNQPQHF. DNA of the CDR3: TGCGCCAGCACCCGCACCCGCAATCAGCCCCAGCATTTT. The chain has TRBV10-2 and TRBJ1-5; D ambiguous. Germline CDR1 WSHSY, CDR2 SAAADI. Trimming removed 7 bases from V and 2 bases from J, with 9 bases in between. CDR3 length equals 13 residues.